The entry below gives a single TCR beta chain sequence along with its context. The data originate from a study of blood T cell repertoires in COVID-19. Whole-study context: The United States, Italy and Spain were the sources of the acute and convalescent COVID-19 samples. Sample material is recorded as cDNA or gDNA derived from T cells, B-cell-depleted T cells, or PBMCs.

How the authors handled the data: Amplification of reference gene primers was used by the study to estimate nucleated cell counts. Measured with immunoSEQ multiplex PCR; TCRdb has only the in-frame clones, and not every one. V and J calls and clone size come straight from that table; D and trimming were deduced from the DNA. Seen here are more than 150,000 clones, more than 80% observed once, and the top ten hold about 6.4%. Trimming removed 4 bases at V and 4 bases at J, with 13 bases between. This CDR3 comprises 14 residues. Germline assignment: CDR1 SNHLY and CDR2 FYNNEI. The V and J genes are TRBV2 and TRBJ1-2; D is undetermined. The sample was peripheral blood. This receptor was identified in a human donor in a cohort sampled during active COVID-19. In DNA form, the CDR3 reads TGTGCCAGCAGTGCTAACCCGGGGTTCTATGGCTACACCTTC. It specifies CASSANPGFYGYTF.